The 7 T cell receptor beta chains below were found in one sample sequenced in a study of OX40 agonist ivuxolimab in advanced cancers. Some clones are missing from TCRdb's copy, which holds only in-frame ones; the method was immunoSEQ multiplex PCR. This table has about 27,000 clones, less than 90% appearing once. Here the sequenced sample was CD4+ or CD8+ T cells sorted from blood, taken in a trial of the OX40 agonist ivuxolimab. The receptors were gathered from an adult with an advanced solid tumor such as melanoma, head and neck, liver or kidney cancer.

This chain links TRBV29-1 with TRBJ1-2; D may be TRBD1 (5 bases). CDR1 and CDR2 from the germline V gene are SQVTM and ANQGSEA. The ends were cut back, 3 bases at V and 8 bases at J, with 16 bases in the middle. The CDR3 has 13 amino acids. This CDR3 is CSVDRGTDHGYTF. The CDR3 DNA reads TGCAGCGTTGATCGCGGGACCGACCACGGCTACACCTTC.

V and J are TRBV21-1 and TRBJ2-1; TRBD1, the D gene given by the table, was not confirmed from the DNA. TRBV21-1 is a pseudogene. This CDR3 has 16 residues. This CDR3 is CASSTPIAQGANEQFF. In nucleotides, the CDR3 is TGTGCCAGCAGCACCCCGATTGCGCAGGGTGCAAATGAGCAGTTCTTC.

This clone turned up a few times. The CDR3 DNA follows: TGTGCCAGCAGCTTAAATTCCTCCCCCCATGGCTACACCTTC. Protein: CASSLNSSPHGYTF. The chain combines TRBV7-9 with TRBJ1-2; D unresolved. The CDR3 length is 14 residues. Germline CDR1 is SEHNR and CDR2 is FQNEAQ (reference sequence). V was pared by 2 bases and J by 6 bases, with 13 bases between.

The rearrangement joins TRBV5-1 to TRBJ2-1; 12 bases are a match to TRBD2. Germline-derived CDR1 and CDR2 are SGHRS and YFSETQ. With V trimmed by 4 bases and J by 12 bases, 11 bases remained unmatched. This CDR3 region has 15 residues. CDR3 region: CASSPLAGGPRGQFF. CDR3 sequence (DNA): TGCGCCAGCAGCCCACTAGCGGGGGGACCACGAGGGCAGTTCTTC.

V usage is TRBV6-5 and J usage is TRBJ1-1, with D uncertain. This CDR3 has 13 amino acids. V was pared by 2 bases and J by 0 bases, with 4 bases between. CDR1 and CDR2 (germline): MNHEY, SVGAGI. The CDR3 protein is CASSYRMNTEAFF. DNA of the CDR3: TGTGCCAGCAGTTACAGGATGAACACTGAAGCTTTCTTT.

The chain joins TRBV27 to TRBJ2-1; 9 nucleotides align to TRBD2. Trimming removed 4 bases from V and 3 bases from J; junction bases left unmatched: 4. Germline-derived CDR1 and CDR2 are MNHEY and SMNVEV (reference sequence). This CDR3 spans 15 amino acids. CDR3: CASSSGSGSYNEQFF. In DNA, the CDR3 is TGTGCCAGCAGTTCTGGTAGCGGGAGCTACAATGAGCAGTTCTTC.

The chain uses TRBV7-9 and TRBJ2-7; D is uncertain. The CDR3 loop spans 13 amino acids. Trimming took off 3 bases at V and 0 bases at J, with 6 bases between the two ends. The V gene's germline CDR1 is SEHNR and CDR2 FQNEAQ (reference sequence). CDR3 protein: CASSFTYSYEQYF. CDR3 nucleotides: TGTGCCAGCAGCTTCACGTACTCCTACGAGCAGTACTTC.